Listed below are T cell receptor beta chains from one sample, sequenced in a study of CD8+CD57+ T cells in acquired aplastic anemia. TCRdb passed the reads through MiXCR, listing each CDR3 protein once. The sample carries under 250,000 distinct CDR3 sequences, more than 55% recorded once. The specimen was sorted CD4+, CD8+, or CD8+CD57+ T cells (not recorded which) from PBMCs. These TCRs come from a human donor with aplastic anemia. The CDR3 runs from the conserved cysteine through the conserved F or W. D genes are given only for firm matches. Size is omitted from some rows. Given values are once, few, many or a class for expanded clones.

clone size,D gene,V gene,J gene,CDR3 protein,CDR3 DNA
-,TRBD1,TRBV19,TRBJ1-2,CASSIVGTANYGYTF,TGTGCCAGTAGTATAGTCGGGACAGCTAACTATGGCTACACCTTC
-,-,TRBV15,TRBJ1-6,CATSSPLWGYNSPLHF,TGTGCCACCAGCAGCCCCCTGTGGGGGTATAATTCACCCCTCCACTTT
-,-,TRBV20-1,TRBJ2-2,CSASRDSGELFF,TGCAGTGCTAGTCGTGATTCCGGGGAGCTGTTTTTT
few,-,TRBV7-9,TRBJ1-6,CASSQEDPSPLHF,TGTGCCAGCAGCCAGGAGGACCCCTCACCCCTCCACTTT
few,-,TRBV10-3,TRBJ1-6,CAISADSNNSPLHF,TGTGCCATCAGTGCGGACAGTAATAATTCACCCCTCCACTTT
-,-,TRBV10-1,TRBJ2-1,CASSATTGRRLSNEQFF,TGCGCCAGCAGTGCGACTACAGGGAGGCGTTTAAGCAATGAGCAGTTCTTC
-,-,TRBV19,TRBJ2-7,CASSILGEYEHYF,TGTGCCAGTAGTATACTCGGGGAATACGAGCATTACTTC
-,-,TRBV7-2,TRBJ1-1,CASSFPGGREAFF,TGTGCCAGCAGCTTTCCTGGTGGTCGCGAAGCTTTCTTT
many,-,TRBV6-5,TRBJ1-5,CASSTKDGYNQPQHF,TGTGCCAGCAGTACTAAGGACGGGTACAATCAGCCCCAGCATTTT
many,TRBD1,TRBV27,TRBJ1-5,CASSFRGGGQPQHF,TGTGCCAGCAGTTTTAGAGGGGGCGGTCAGCCCCAGCATTTT
once,-,TRBV29-1,TRBJ2-7,CSAAPGGSYEQYF,TGCAGCGCCGCACCCGGTGGCTCCTACGAGCAGTACTTC
few,TRBD1,TRBV2,TRBJ1-2,CAIRQGQDYGYTF,TGTGCCATCCGACAGGGTCAAGACTATGGCTACACCTTC
few,-,TRBV2,TRBJ1-4,CASSDWTSNEKLFF,TGTGCCAGCAGCGATTGGACTAGCAATGAAAAACTGTTTTTT
-,-,TRBV5-1,TRBJ2-1,CASSESGTLYNEQFF,TGCGCCAGCAGCGAATCCGGGACACTCTACAATGAGCAGTTCTTC
-,-,TRBV9,TRBJ2-3,CASSVVPGGTDTQYF,TGTGCCAGCAGCGTAGTTCCAGGTGGGACAGATACGCAGTATTTT
-,TRBD1,TRBV5-1,TRBJ2-7,CASSFGPGGIYEQYF,TGCGCCAGCAGCTTTGGGCCAGGGGGCATTTACGAGCAGTACTTC
-,-,TRBV12-3/TRBV12-4,TRBJ1-5,CASSQDGNSNQPQHF,TGTGCCAGCAGCCAGGACGGTAATAGCAATCAGCCCCAGCATTTT
many,TRBD2,TRBV12-3/TRBV12-4,TRBJ2-1,CASSSGGLGPNEQFF,TGTGCCAGCAGTTCGGGGGGTTTGGGACCCAATGAGCAGTTCTTC
-,TRBD1,TRBV20-1,TRBJ1-1,CSASGDRETEAFF,TGCAGTGCCTCCGGGGACAGGGAGACTGAAGCTTTCTTT
-,TRBD2,TRBV9,TRBJ2-5,CASSVGGSGGAEETQYF,TGTGCCAGCAGCGTAGGGGGTAGCGGGGGGGCCGAAGAGACCCAGTACTTC
-,-,TRBV20-1,TRBJ2-1,CSSGPNGVDEQFF,TGCAGTTCCGGGCCGAATGGCGTGGATGAGCAGTTCTTC
once,-,TRBV19,TRBJ1-2,CASSIGWGRALDYGYTF,TGTGCCAGTAGTATAGGATGGGGCAGGGCCCTAGACTATGGCTACACCTTC
few,-,TRBV15,TRBJ2-5,CATSIPNSGLGTQYF,TGTGCCACCAGCATCCCCAATAGCGGCCTGGGGACCCAGTACTTC
-,-,TRBV11-3,TRBJ2-7,CASSFRGQSEQYF,TGTGCCAGCAGCTTCCGGGGGCAGAGCGAGCAGTACTTC
-,TRBD1,TRBV7-6,TRBJ1-6,CASSPRRGRMNSPLHF,TGTGCCAGCAGCCCTAGGAGGGGGCGAATGAATTCACCCCTCCACTTT
few,-,TRBV7-9,TRBJ2-2,CASSRLVNTGELFF,TGTGCCAGCAGTAGACTTGTGAACACCGGGGAGCTGTTTTTT
-,-,TRBV15,TRBJ1-5,CATGPDYSNQPQHF,TGTGCCACTGGACCAGATTATAGCAATCAGCCCCAGCATTTT
-,TRBD2,TRBV24-1,TRBJ2-3,CATSDNLAGGTDTQYF,TGTGCCACCAGTGATAATCTAGCGGGGGGCACAGATACGCAGTATTTT
-,-,TRBV19,TRBJ1-2,CASSMGVSGYTF,TGTGCCAGTAGTATGGGGGTGTCTGGCTACACCTTC
-,-,TRBV25-1,TRBJ1-1,CASSAYSNAEAFF,TGTGCCAGCAGTGCCTACAGCAACGCTGAAGCTTTCTTT
-,-,TRBV9,TRBJ2-1,CASSVVVGANEQFF,TGTGCCAGCAGCGTAGTGGTCGGGGCTAATGAGCAGTTCTTC
once,-,TRBV7-9,TRBJ2-7,CASSPGRRYEQYF,TGTGCCAGCAGCCCGGGACGCCGCTACGAGCAGTACTTC
few,-,TRBV19,TRBJ1-5,CASGQINQPQHF,TGTGCCAGTGGGCAGATAAATCAGCCCCAGCATTTT
-,TRBD1,TRBV7-9,TRBJ1-6,CASSLKRQGAANSPLHF,TGTGCCAGCAGCTTAAAGCGACAGGGGGCGGCCAATTCACCCCTCCACTTT
-,TRBD1,TRBV6-4,TRBJ2-2,CASSTGTGEAGELFF,TGTGCCAGCAGTACCGGGACAGGGGAAGCCGGGGAGCTGTTTTTT
-,-,TRBV7-9,TRBJ1-6,CASSKGEGTLHF,TGTGCCAGCAGCAAGGGGGAGGGGACCCTCCACTTT
-,TRBD1,TRBV5-1,TRBJ2-5,CASSLQGYQETQYF,TGCGCCAGCAGCTTACAGGGGTACCAAGAGACCCAGTACTTC